The rows below give T cell receptor beta chains drawn from one sample of a study of T-cell reconstitution after alpha-beta-depleted transplantation in children. TCRdb processed the PCR reads anew with MiXCR; each CDR3 protein has one entry. The profile shows a few hundred thousand distinct CDR3 sequences, about 11% of them singletons. Sequencing used PBMCs from the stem cell graft donor, obtained from the stem cell graft. Source of these receptors: a human donor who donated a stem cell graft to a child with acute myeloid leukemia. CDR3s include the opening cysteine and the closing phenylalanine or tryptophan. The D gene is left open where the match is weak. Clone size is stated in some rows and not others, as once, few, many or a class when expanded.

NA,TRBV7-8,TRBJ1-4,few,TGTGCCAGCAGCGAAAGGGCGGTGAGGAATGAAAAACTGTTTTTT,CASSERAVRNEKLFF
NA,TRBV7-8,TRBJ1-6,NA,TGTGCCAGCAGCTTCCCCAATTCACCCCTCCACTTT,CASSFPNSPLHF
TRBD1,TRBV29-1,TRBJ2-1,few,TGCAGCGCCGTGCGACAGGGTAATAACCCCTACAATGAGCAGTTCTTC,CSAVRQGNNPYNEQFF
TRBD1,TRBV7-9,TRBJ2-2,NA,TGTGCCAGCTATCCGCTGACAGGGGCGACGAACACCGGGGAGCTGTTTTTT,CASYPLTGATNTGELFF
TRBD2,TRBV9,TRBJ2-3,few,TGTGCCAGCAGCGGCGAGGGACTAGGGCCCACAGATACGCAGTATTTT,CASSGEGLGPTDTQYF
NA,TRBV19,TRBJ2-3,NA,TGTGCCAGTAGTATTGGCGAGAATACGCAGTATTTT,CASSIGENTQYF
NA,TRBV20-1,TRBJ2-1,many,TGCAGTGCTAGCGGGGGTAGCTCCTACAATGAGCAGTTCTTC,CSASGGSSYNEQFF
TRBD1,TRBV6-1,TRBJ2-3,NA,TGTGCCAGCAGTCAGACAGGGGGTTTTGCGGATACGCAGTATTTT,CASSQTGGFADTQYF
NA,TRBV7-2,TRBJ1-5,many,TGTGCCAGCAGCAGTACAGGGACTCAGCCCCAGCATTTT,CASSSTGTQPQHF
TRBD1,TRBV6-2/TRBV6-3,TRBJ1-5,once,TGTGCCAGCAGAGGGGCCCTCGGACAGGGTGATCGGCCCCAGCATTTT,CASRGALGQGDRPQHF
TRBD1,TRBV7-8,TRBJ2-3,once,TGTGCCAGCAGCTTAGAAGGGACAGCCCTTGCCACAGATACGCAGTATTTT,CASSLEGTALATDTQYF
TRBD1,TRBV7-6,TRBJ2-1,few,TGTGCCAGCAGCTTAGTACCGGGACAGGGTGACAATGAGCAGTTCTTC,CASSLVPGQGDNEQFF
TRBD1,TRBV12-3/TRBV12-4,TRBJ2-3,few,TGTGCCAGCAGTCCTCACAGGGGAAGCACAGATACGCAGTATTTT,CASSPHRGSTDTQYF
TRBD2,TRBV29-1,TRBJ2-1,few,TGCAGCGCCGCCGGCGGGAGGTACAATGAGCAGTTCTTC,CSAAGGRYNEQFF
TRBD2,TRBV11-2,TRBJ2-1,few,TGTGCCAGCAGCCCGGGCGGAGCGGGAGGCTACAATGAGCAGTTCTTC,CASSPGGAGGYNEQFF
TRBD1,TRBV9,TRBJ1-2,many,TGTGCCAGCAGCGTGGGTGGGGACAGAGGCTATGGCTACACCTTC,CASSVGGDRGYGYTF
TRBD1,TRBV6-2/TRBV6-3,TRBJ2-1,few,TGTGCCAGCAGTTACTACCGACAGGGCTCGAAAAATGAGCAGTTCTTC,CASSYYRQGSKNEQFF
TRBD1,TRBV7-8,TRBJ2-2,NA,TGTGCCAGCAGCTTGGGGACAGGGGACGGGGAGCTGTTTTTT,CASSLGTGDGELFF
TRBD1,TRBV5-1,TRBJ2-5,few,TGCGCCAGCAGCAAGACCGGGACAGAGCAAGAGACCCAGTACTTC,CASSKTGTEQETQYF
TRBD1,TRBV29-1,TRBJ2-1,NA,TGCAGCGTCCCCGGGACAGGGCGTTACAATGAGCAGTTCTTC,CSVPGTGRYNEQFF
TRBD2,TRBV5-1,TRBJ2-7,NA,TGCGCCAGCAGCATCCTAGCGGGCCCGTCCTACGAGCAGTACTTC,CASSILAGPSYEQYF
TRBD1,TRBV6-2/TRBV6-3,TRBJ2-7,NA,TGTGCCAGCCTATCCCGGGACAGGGGAATCTACGAGCAGTACTTC,CASLSRDRGIYEQYF
NA,TRBV20-1,TRBJ2-1,NA,TGCAGTGCTAGTAAGGACGGATCCTACAATGAGCAGTTCTTC,CSASKDGSYNEQFF
NA,TRBV20-1,TRBJ2-1,NA,TGCAGTGCTCCCCTGGGGGGTTTGGACAATGAGCAGTTCTTC,CSAPLGGLDNEQFF
NA,TRBV27,TRBJ1-2,few,TGTGCCACCGGACAGTCAAACTATGGCTACACCTTC,CATGQSNYGYTF
TRBD2,TRBV29-1,TRBJ2-1,NA,TGCAGCGCCGGGGGGGGGCATTCCAATGAGCAGTTCTTC,CSAGGGHSNEQFF
NA,TRBV7-9,TRBJ2-1,few,TGTGCCAGCAGCTTTCTCAGATCTCAGGTAGATGAGCAGTTCTTC,CASSFLRSQVDEQFF
NA,TRBV10-3,TRBJ2-2,few,TGTGCCATCAGTCCCTCGGGCACCGGGGAGCTGTTTTTT,CAISPSGTGELFF
NA,TRBV27,TRBJ2-2,few,TGTGCCAGCAGTTTACTGGACTGGGGAAGCACCGGGGAGCTGTTTTTT,CASSLLDWGSTGELFF
TRBD1,TRBV3-1,TRBJ1-4,NA,TGTGCCAGCAGCCAAGGACAGGGGGCGGATGAAAAACTGTTTTTT,CASSQGQGADEKLFF
NA,TRBV5-4,TRBJ2-4,NA,TGTGCCAGCAGCTCCACCTTAGCCTCAGACATTCAGTACTTC,CASSSTLASDIQYF